Included here is one T cell receptor beta chain sequence, with context. This clone's antigen is unknown. Per-base quality was not reported, and no clone a single base away is much larger than it. This entry is derived from a study of vaccination effects on CD4 cells after COVID-19 (dated 2022 in TCRdb). Study-level background: Each participant received two doses of an mRNA SARS-CoV-2 vaccine, either BNT162b2 or mRNA-1273. SARS-CoV-2 spike-specific CD4+ TCR repertoires were compared before and after mRNA vaccination in COVID-19 convalescent patients and in infection-naive vaccine recipients. Altogether, some ten COVID-19 convalescent patients and a few SARS-CoV-2-naive healthy vaccine recipients made up the full study. Cultures from other donors in the study were sequenced with the Oncomine TCR Beta short-read assay on an Illumina iSeq 100.

In the ViraFEST assay, PBMC were stimulated with viral peptide pools, and antigen-specific CD4+ T cell clonotypes were then identified by expansion using TCR sequencing. After less than 13 days of culture, CD4+ T cells were isolated with the EasySep CD4+ T cell isolation kit. Negative nucleocapsid antibody results before and after vaccination confirmed that the healthy vaccine recipients had no prior SARS-CoV-2 infection. Two million PBMC per well were cultured in IMDM with about 4.8% human AB serum, 10 IU/ml IL-2 and gentamicin, plus 10 ug/ml peptides. Half of the culture medium was replaced with fresh IL-2-containing medium on days 3 and 7. Each peptide stimulation condition was cultured in triplicate wells unless otherwise noted. Using Ficoll-Paque Plus gradient centrifugation, PBMC were separated from whole blood and then either used fresh or cryopreserved at -140C. The overlapping peptide pools covered the spike proteins of SARS-CoV-2 and of the common cold coronaviruses HCoV-NL63, HCoV-OC43 and HCoV-229E. Genomic DNA was extracted from cultured CD4+ T cells with the QIAamp micro DNA kit.

On the study overall, not on this receptor specifically: At late post-vaccination timepoints, both infection-induced and vaccine-induced clones showed marked clonal contraction, consistent with waning T cell responses. Only a small number of convalescent patients were included, and no early post-infection timepoints were available, which limited the study. In healthy vaccine recipients, vaccine-induced clones were almost all SARS-CoV-2 mono-reactive, with only 1 of 255 being cross-reactive with common cold coronaviruses.

The protocol used for the library was the immunoSEQ multiplex PCR assay. TCR beta CDR3 sequencing was performed on DNA from the cultured, isolated CD4+ T cells. Regarding the original processing steps: Non-productive TCR sequences were discarded, and reads were trimmed to the CDR3 region, with only CDR3s of 7 or more amino acids retained. The MANAFEST web app was used to identify antigen-specific clonotypes by comparing expansion in peptide wells with expansion in reference cultures. To count as positive, a clone had to show expansion at FDR<0.05 compared with the reference and with all other wells, an odds ratio above 5, and a frequency above 0.1% in two replicate wells. Clonotypes significantly expanded in SARS-CoV-2 spike wells and in at least one common cold coronavirus spike condition were defined as cross-reactive. CDR3 similarity was assessed by Levenshtein distance with the stringdist R package, and unrooted trees were built with ape in R 3.6.1. The source is immuneACCESS, and TCRdb retained only in-frame sequences with V and J called. Part of the clones is not carried over; for the studies checked, unresolved V genes explain less than half of this, and the remainder is unexplained. The DNA gave D and trimming, while V, J and clone size come from that table. The sample yields under 80,000 clones; about 79% were counted once. The top ten clones comprise over 9.5% of the sample.

Sequencing was performed on CD4+ T cells from PBMCs cultured with SARS-CoV-2 spike peptides, taken before COVID-19 vaccination. Per the publication, the cell subset or site label means: SARS-CoV-2 spike overlapping peptide pool stimulation. This receptor was identified in a human donor who received a COVID-19 vaccine.

The nucleotide sequence is given as TGTGCCAGCAGCTTAGAGGCCCTAGATACGCAGTATTTT. Its protein is CASSLEALDTQYF. This sequence uses TRBV7-2 and TRBJ2-3; a confident D gene designation cannot be given. The junction shows trimming of 1 base on V and 5 bases on J, plus 7 bases between the germline ends. CDR1 and CDR2 were assigned from the germline V gene as SGHTA and FQGNSA. The CDR3 measures 13 amino acids from cysteine to phenylalanine. CDR3 DNA only is kept here, 39 bases in frame from base 1.